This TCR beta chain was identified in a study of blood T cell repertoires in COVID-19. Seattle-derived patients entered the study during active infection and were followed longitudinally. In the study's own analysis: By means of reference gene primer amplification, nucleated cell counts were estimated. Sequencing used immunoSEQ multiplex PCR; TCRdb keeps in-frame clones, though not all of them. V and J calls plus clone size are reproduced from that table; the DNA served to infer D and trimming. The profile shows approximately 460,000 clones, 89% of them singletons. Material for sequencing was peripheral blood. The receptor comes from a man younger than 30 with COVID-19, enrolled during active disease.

The CDR3 region has the DNA TGTGCCAGCAGCTACGGAGGGGGCGCGGAATCACCCCTCCACTTT. This translates into CASSYGGGAESPLHF. The chain uses TRBV7-9 and TRBJ1-6; 7 bases are a match to TRBD1. Germline CDR1 SEHNR, CDR2 FQNEAQ (reference sequence). The CDR3 length is 15 residues. With 4 bases clipped from V and 10 bases from J, the junction kept 10 bases outside the gene matches. Full variable domain (remainder filled in from reference TRBV7-9 and TRBJ1-6): DTGVSQNPRHKITKRGQNVTFRCDPISEHNRLYWYRQTLGQGPEFLTYFQNEAQLEKSRLLSDRFSAERPKGSFSTLEIQRTEQGDSAMYLCASSYGGGAESPLHFGNGTRLTVT.